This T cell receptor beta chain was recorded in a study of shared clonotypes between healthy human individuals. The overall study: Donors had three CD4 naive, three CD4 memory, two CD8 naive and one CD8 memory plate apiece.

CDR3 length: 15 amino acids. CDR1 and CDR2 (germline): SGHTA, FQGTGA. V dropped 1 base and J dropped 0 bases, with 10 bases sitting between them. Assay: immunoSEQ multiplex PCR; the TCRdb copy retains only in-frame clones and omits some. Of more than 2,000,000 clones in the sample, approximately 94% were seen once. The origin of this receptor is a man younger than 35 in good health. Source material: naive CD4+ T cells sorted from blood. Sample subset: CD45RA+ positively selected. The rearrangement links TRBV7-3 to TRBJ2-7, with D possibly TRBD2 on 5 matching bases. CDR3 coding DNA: TGTGCCAGCAGCTTAAACCCGGGGTTCTCCTACGAGCAGTACTTC. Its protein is CASSLNPGFSYEQYF.